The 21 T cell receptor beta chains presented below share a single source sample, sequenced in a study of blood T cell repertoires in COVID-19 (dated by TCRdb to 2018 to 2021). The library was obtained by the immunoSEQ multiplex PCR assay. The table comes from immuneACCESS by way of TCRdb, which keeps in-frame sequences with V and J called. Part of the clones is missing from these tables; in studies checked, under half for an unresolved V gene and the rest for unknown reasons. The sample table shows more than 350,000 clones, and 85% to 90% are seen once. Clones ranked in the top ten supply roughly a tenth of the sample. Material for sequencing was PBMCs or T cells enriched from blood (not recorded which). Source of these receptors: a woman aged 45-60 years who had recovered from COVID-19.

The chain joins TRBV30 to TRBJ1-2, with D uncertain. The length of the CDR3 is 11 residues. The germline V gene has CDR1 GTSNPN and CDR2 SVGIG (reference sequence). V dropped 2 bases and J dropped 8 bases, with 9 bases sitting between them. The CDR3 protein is CAWSKGGGYTF. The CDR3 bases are TGTGCCTGGAGTAAGGGAGGAGGCTACACCTTC.

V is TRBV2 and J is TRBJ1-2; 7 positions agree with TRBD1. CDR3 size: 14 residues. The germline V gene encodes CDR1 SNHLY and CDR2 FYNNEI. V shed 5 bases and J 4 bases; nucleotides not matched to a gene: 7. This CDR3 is CASSPGQSFYGYTF. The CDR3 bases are TGTGCCAGCAGTCCGGGACAGAGCTTCTATGGCTACACCTTC.

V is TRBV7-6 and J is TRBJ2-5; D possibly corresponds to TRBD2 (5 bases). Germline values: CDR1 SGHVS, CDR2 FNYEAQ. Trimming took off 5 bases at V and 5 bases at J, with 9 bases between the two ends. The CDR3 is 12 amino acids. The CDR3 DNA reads TGTGCCAGCAGCCGGACTTCCGAGACCCAGTACTTC. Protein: CASSRTSETQYF.

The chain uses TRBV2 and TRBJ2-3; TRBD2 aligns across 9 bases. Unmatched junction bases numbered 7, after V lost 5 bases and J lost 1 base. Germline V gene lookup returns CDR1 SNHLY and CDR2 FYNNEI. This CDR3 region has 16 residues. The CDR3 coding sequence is TGTGCCAGCAGTTTAGCGGGGGTTATCGGCACAGATACGCAGTATTTT. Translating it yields CASSLAGVIGTDTQYF. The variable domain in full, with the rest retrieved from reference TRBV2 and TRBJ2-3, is EPEVTQTPSHQVTQMGQEVILRCVPISNHLYFYWYRQILGQKVEFLVSFYNNEISEKSEIFDDQFSVERPDGSNFTLKIRSTKLEDSAMYFCASSLAGVIGTDTQYFGPGTRLTVL.

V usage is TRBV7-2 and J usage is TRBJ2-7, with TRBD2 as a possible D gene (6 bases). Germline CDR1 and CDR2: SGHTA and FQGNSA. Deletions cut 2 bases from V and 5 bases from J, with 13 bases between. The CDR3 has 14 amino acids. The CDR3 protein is CASSLNGGPNEQYF. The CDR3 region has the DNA TGTGCCAGCAGCTTAAACGGGGGACCTAACGAGCAGTACTTC.

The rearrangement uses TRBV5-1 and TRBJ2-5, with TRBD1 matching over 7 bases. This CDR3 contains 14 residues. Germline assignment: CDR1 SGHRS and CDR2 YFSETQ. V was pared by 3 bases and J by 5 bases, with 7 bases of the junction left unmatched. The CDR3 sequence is CASSYENRGETQYF. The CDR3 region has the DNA TGCGCCAGCAGCTACGAGAACAGGGGCGAGACCCAGTACTTC.

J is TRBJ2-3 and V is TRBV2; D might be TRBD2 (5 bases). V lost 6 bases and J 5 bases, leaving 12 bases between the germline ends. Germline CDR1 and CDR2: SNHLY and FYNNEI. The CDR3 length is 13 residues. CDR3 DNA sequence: TGTGCCAGCAGGCTAACTAGTTTAGATACGCAGTATTTT. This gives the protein CASRLTSLDTQYF.

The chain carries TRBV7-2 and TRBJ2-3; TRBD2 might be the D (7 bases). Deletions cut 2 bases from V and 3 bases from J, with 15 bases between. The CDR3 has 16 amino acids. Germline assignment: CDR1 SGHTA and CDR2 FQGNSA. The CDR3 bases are TGTGCCAGCAGCTTACGGGGGGCCCCCACAACAGATACGCAGTATTTT. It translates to CASSLRGAPTTDTQYF.

The CDR3 DNA sequence: TGTGCCAGCAGTCTTACCGGGACAGGGTTAGATGGCTACACCTTC. It translates to CASSLTGTGLDGYTF. The chain couples TRBV27 to TRBJ1-2; 9 bases are shared with TRBD1. V was pared by 5 bases and J by 6 bases, with 10 bases of the junction left unmatched. The CDR3 length is 15 residues. The germline V gene has CDR1 MNHEY and CDR2 SMNVEV (reference sequence).

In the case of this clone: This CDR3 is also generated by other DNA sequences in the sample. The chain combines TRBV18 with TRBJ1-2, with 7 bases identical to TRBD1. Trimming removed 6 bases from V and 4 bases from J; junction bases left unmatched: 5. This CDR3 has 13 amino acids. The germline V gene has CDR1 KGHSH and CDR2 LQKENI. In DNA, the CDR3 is TGTGCCAGCTCGCCGGGACAGCTCTATGGCTACACCTTC. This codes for CASSPGQLYGYTF.

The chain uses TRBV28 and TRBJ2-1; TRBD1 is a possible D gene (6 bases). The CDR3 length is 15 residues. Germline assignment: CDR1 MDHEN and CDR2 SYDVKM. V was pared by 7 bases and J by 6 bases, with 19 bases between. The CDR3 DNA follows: TGTGCCAGCACCCTGGGGGCTACCGAGGGCAATGAGCAGTTCTTC. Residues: CASTLGATEGNEQFF. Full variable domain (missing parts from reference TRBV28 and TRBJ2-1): DVKVTQSSRYLVKRTGEKVFLECVQDMDHENMFWYRQDPGLGLRLIYFSYDVKMKEKGDIPEGYSVSREKKERFSLILESASTNQTSMYLCASTLGATEGNEQFFGPGTRLTVL.

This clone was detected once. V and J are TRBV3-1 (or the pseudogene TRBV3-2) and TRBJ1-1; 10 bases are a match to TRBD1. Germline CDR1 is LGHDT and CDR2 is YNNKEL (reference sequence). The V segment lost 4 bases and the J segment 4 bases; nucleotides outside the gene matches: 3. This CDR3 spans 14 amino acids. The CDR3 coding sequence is TGTGCCAGCAGCCGACGACAGGGGGCCACTGAAGCTTTCTTT. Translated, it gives CASSRRQGATEAFF.

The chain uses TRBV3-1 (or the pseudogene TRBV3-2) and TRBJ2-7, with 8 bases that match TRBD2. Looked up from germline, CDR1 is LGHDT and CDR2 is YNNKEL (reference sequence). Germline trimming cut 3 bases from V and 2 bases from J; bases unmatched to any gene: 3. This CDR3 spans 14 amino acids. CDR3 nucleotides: TGTGCCAGCAGCCAGGCGGGGGGAACCTACGAGCAGTACTTC. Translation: CASSQAGGTYEQYF.

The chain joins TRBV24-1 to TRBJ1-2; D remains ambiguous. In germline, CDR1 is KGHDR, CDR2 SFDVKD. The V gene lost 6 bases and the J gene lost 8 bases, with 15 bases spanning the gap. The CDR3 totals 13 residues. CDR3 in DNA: TGTGCCACCAGTTCAGGAGGTCTCGGGGGCTACACCTTC. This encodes CATSSGGLGGYTF.

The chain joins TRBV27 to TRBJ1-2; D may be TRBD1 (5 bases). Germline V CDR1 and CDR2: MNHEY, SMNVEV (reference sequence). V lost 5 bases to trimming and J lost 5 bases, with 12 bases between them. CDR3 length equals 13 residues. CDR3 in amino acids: CASSQQVGYGYTF. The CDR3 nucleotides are TGTGCCAGCAGTCAACAGGTCGGGTATGGCTACACCTTC.

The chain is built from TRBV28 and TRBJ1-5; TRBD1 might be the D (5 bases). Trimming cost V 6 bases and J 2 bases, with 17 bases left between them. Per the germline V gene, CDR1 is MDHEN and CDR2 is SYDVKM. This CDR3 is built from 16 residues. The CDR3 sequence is CASRYRGTGRNQPQHF. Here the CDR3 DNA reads TGTGCCAGCAGGTATCGGGGGACCGGCCGCAATCAGCCCCAGCATTTT.

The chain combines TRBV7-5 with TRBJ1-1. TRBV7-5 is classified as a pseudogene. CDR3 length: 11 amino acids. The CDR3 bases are TGTGCCAGAAGCTTAGGTGAGGGAGCTTTCTTT. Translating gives CARSLGEGAFF.

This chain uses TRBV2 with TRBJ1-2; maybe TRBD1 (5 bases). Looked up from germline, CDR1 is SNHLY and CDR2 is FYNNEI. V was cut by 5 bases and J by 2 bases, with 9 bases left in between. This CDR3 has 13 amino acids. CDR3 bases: TGTGCCAGCAGTAAGGACAAGAACTATGGCTACACCTTC. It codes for CASSKDKNYGYTF. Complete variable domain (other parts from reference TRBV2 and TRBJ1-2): EPEVTQTPSHQVTQMGQEVILRCVPISNHLYFYWYRQILGQKVEFLVSFYNNEISEKSEIFDDQFSVERPDGSNFTLKIRSTKLEDSAMYFCASSKDKNYGYTFGSGTRLTVV.

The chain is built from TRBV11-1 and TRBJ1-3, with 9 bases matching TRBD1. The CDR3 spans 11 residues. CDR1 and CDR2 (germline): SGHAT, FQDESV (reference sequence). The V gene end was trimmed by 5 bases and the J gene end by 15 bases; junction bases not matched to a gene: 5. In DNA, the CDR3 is TGTGCCAGCAGCGCCGGGACAGGGAGATATTTT. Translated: CASSAGTGRYF. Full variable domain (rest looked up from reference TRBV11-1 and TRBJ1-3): EAEVAQSPRYKITEKSQAVAFWCDPISGHATLYWYRQILGQGPELLVQFQDESVVDDSQLPKDRFSAERLKGVDSTLKIQPAELGDSAMYLCASSAGTGRYFGEGSWLTVV.

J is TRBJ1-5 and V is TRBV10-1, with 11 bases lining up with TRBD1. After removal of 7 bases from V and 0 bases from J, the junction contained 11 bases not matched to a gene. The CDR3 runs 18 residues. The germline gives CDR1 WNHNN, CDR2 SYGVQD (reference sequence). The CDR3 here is CASTTRDRGDCSNQPQHF. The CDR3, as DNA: TGCGCCAGCACCACCCGGGACAGGGGGGACTGTAGCAATCAGCCCCAGCATTTT.

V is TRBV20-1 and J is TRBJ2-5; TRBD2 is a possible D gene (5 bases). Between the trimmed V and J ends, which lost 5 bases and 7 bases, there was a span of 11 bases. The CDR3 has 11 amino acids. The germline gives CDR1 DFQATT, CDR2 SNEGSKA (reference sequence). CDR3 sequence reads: CSAGLLGTQYF. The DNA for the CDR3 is TGCAGTGCTGGACTGTTGGGGACCCAGTACTTC.